These 26 T cell receptor beta chains originate from one sample sequenced in a study of shared clonotypes between healthy human individuals. This table comes from immunoSEQ multiplex PCR, and its TCRdb copy is limited to in-frame clones, with some not included. Among approximately 2,000,000 clones listed, roughly 92% were seen once. Sequencing was done on a sample of naive CD4+ T cells from PBMCs. Subset given: CD45RA+ positively selected. The source is a man between 18 and 29 years old in good health. Some clones in this sample may be carry-over from other donors' samples.

For the CDR3, the DNA is TGTGCCAGCAGTTTAGCTGGGGCCGTCTACAATGAGCAGTTCTTC. This encodes CASSLAGAVYNEQFF. This chain links TRBV28 with TRBJ2-1, with D possibly being TRBD1 (5 bases). The V and J ends lost 2 bases and 3 bases respectively, with 11 bases between them. The CDR3 runs 15 residues. Germline loops: CDR1 MDHEN, CDR2 SYDVKM.

The chain carries TRBV28 and TRBJ2-1; 7 bases match TRBD2. The CDR3 has 15 amino acids. CDR1 is MDHEN and CDR2 is SYDVKM in the germline V gene. With 5 bases clipped from V and 3 bases from J, the junction kept 7 bases outside the gene matches. DNA of the CDR3: TGTGCCAGCAGTCATCTAGCGGAGCACTACAATGAGCAGTTCTTC. This gives the protein CASSHLAEHYNEQFF.

J is TRBJ1-5 and V is TRBV7-8, with 8 bases matching TRBD1. Germline V gives CDR1 SGHVS, CDR2 FQNEAQ. This CDR3 is 16 amino acids long. After removal of 2 bases from V and 1 base from J, the junction contained 4 bases not matched to a gene. CDR3 sequence: CASSLYQGASNQPQHF. CDR3 coding DNA: TGTGCCAGCAGCTTATACCAGGGGGCGAGCAATCAGCCCCAGCATTTT. The whole variable domain, filled in from reference TRBV7-8 and TRBJ1-5, reads GAGVSQSPRYKVAKRGQDVALRCDPISGHVSLFWYQQALGQGPEFLTYFQNEAQLDKSGLPSDRFFAERPEGSVSTLKIQRTQQEDSAVYLCASSLYQGASNQPQHFGDGTRLSIL.

The chain links TRBV29-1 to TRBJ1-1; weak D call: TRBD1 (5 bases). Trimming cost V 1 base and J 4 bases, with 13 bases left between them. CDR1 and CDR2 (germline): SQVTM, ANQGSEA. The CDR3 has 14 amino acids. CDR3: CSVEVYQGGTEAFF. CDR3 nucleotides: TGCAGCGTTGAAGTCTATCAGGGCGGCACTGAAGCTTTCTTT.

Concerning this clone itself: This sample includes further DNA sequences coding for the same CDR3. The chain links TRBV9 to TRBJ2-1, with D unresolved. The CDR3 spans 13 residues. V dropped 0 bases and J dropped 4 bases, with 5 bases sitting between them. Germline-derived CDR1 and CDR2 are SGDLS and YYNGEE. In DNA form, the CDR3 reads TGTGCCAGCAGCGTAGTACCATACAATGAGCAGTTCTTC. It encodes CASSVVPYNEQFF. The complete variable domain, with remaining parts taken from reference TRBV9 and TRBJ2-1, reads DSGVTQTPKHLITATGQRVTLRCSPRSGDLSVYWYQQSLDQGLQFLIQYYNGEERAKGNILERFSAQQFPDLHSELNLSSLELGDSALYFCASSVVPYNEQFFGPGTRLTVL.

The chain links TRBV20-1 to TRBJ2-4; D is unclear. Germline lookup yields CDR1 DFQATT and CDR2 SNEGSKA (reference sequence). V dropped 5 bases and J dropped 2 bases, with 1 base sitting between them. The CDR3 totals 10 residues. CDR3 in amino acids: CSAPKNIQYF. The CDR3 nucleotides read TGCAGTGCTCCCAAAAACATTCAGTACTTC.

The V gene is TRBV5-4, the J gene TRBJ2-2, with unresolved D. The CDR3 runs to 13 residues. Germline V gene data show CDR1 as SGHNT and CDR2 as YYREEE (reference sequence). Trimming took off 4 bases at V and 4 bases at J, with 8 bases between the two ends. CDR3 bases: TGTGCCAGCAGCCCCACCATCACCGGGGAGCTGTTTTTT. The encoded protein is CASSPTITGELFF.

The genes are TRBV5-4 and TRBJ2-1; 7 nucleotides line up with TRBD1. Unmatched junction bases numbered 7, after V lost 4 bases and J lost 0 bases. The CDR3 sequence is 16 residues long. Germline V CDR1 and CDR2: SGHNT, YYREEE (reference sequence). In DNA form, the CDR3 reads TGTGCCAGCAGCATGGGACAGAGAAGCTCCTACAATGAGCAGTTCTTC. This encodes CASSMGQRSSYNEQFF.

The rearrangement uses TRBV27 and TRBJ1-2; 10 positions agree with TRBD1. Trimming took 4 bases from V and 7 from J; bases not matched to a gene: 15. The germline V gene has CDR1 MNHEY and CDR2 SMNVEV (reference sequence). The CDR3 spans 17 residues. CDR3 in DNA: TGTGCCAGCAGTTCCACAGGTATCCGGGACAGGGGCGGTGGCTACACCTTC. Translated: CASSSTGIRDRGGGYTF.

The J gene is TRBJ2-5, the V gene TRBV2; D might be TRBD2 (6 bases). V gave up 7 bases and J gave up 5 bases, with 17 bases separating them. The CDR3 covers 14 residues. CDR1 SNHLY and CDR2 FYNNEI come from the germline V gene. The CDR3 DNA reads TGTGCCAGCAACGAGCGGACCGCGGGGGAGACCCAGTACTTC. Protein: CASNERTAGETQYF.

The rearrangement joins TRBV6-1 to TRBJ1-5; unclear D gene. V was cut by 7 bases and J by 4 bases, with 14 bases left in between. The CDR3 is 14 residues long. CDR1 is MNHNS and CDR2 is SASEGT in the germline V gene. CDR3 sequence (DNA): TGTGCCAGCAACTCCCAGGATGGAAATCAGCCCCAGCATTTT. Translating it yields CASNSQDGNQPQHF.

The V gene is TRBV5-6, the J gene TRBJ1-1, with 7 bases matching TRBD1. Germline V gene lookup returns CDR1 SGHDT and CDR2 YYEEEE. CDR3 length equals 16 residues. V shed 6 bases and J 5 bases; nucleotides not matched to a gene: 16. CDR3 residues: CASITNVRQGKTEAFF. The CDR3 DNA follows: TGTGCCAGCATTACCAACGTCCGACAGGGCAAAACTGAAGCTTTCTTT.

The chain is built from TRBV7-8 and TRBJ2-2; D remains unclear. Per germline, CDR1 SGHVS and CDR2 FQNEAQ. The CDR3 is 13 residues long. V lost 0 bases and J 7 bases, leaving 6 bases between the germline ends. The CDR3 DNA reads as TGTGCCAGCAGCTTAGCTACCGGCGGGGAGCTGTTTTTT. It translates to CASSLATGGELFF.

The chain joins TRBV14 to TRBJ1-1; no firm D call. V lost 6 bases to trimming and J lost 1 base, with 18 bases between them. This CDR3 is 16 amino acids long. Germline V gene data show CDR1 as SGHDN and CDR2 as FVKESK. CDR3 sequence reads: CASRLRSGTPNTEAFF. Here the CDR3 DNA reads TGTGCCAGCAGACTACGTTCAGGCACTCCGAACACTGAAGCTTTCTTT.

This chain connects TRBV5-1 to TRBJ2-7; D might be TRBD1 or TRBD2, each matching 5 bases. Trimming pared 4 bases from V and 7 bases from J, leaving 12 bases between. CDR1 is SGHRS, CDR2 YFSETQ, per germline. The CDR3 has 12 residues. The CDR3 here is CASSGGPREQYF. In DNA, the CDR3 is TGCGCCAGCAGCGGGGGACCTCGGGAGCAGTACTTC.

J is TRBJ2-5 and V is TRBV7-3; 15 nucleotides align to TRBD2. The CDR3 loop spans 18 amino acids. V gave up 2 bases and J gave up 5 bases; unmatched junction bases: 9. CDR1 is SGHTA, CDR2 FQGTGA, per germline. The CDR3 DNA is TGTGCCAGCAGCTTATTTCCTCCGGGACTAGCGGGAGGTGAGACCCAGTACTTC. This sequence encodes CASSLFPPGLAGGETQYF.

The chain carries TRBV19 and TRBJ1-5; a weak D match, TRBD1 (5 bases). Germline assignment: CDR1 LNHDA and CDR2 SQIVND (reference sequence). Trimming left V 7 bases short and J 1 base short, with 17 bases between. The CDR3 spans 16 residues. CDR3 amino acids: CASTARGTGSNQPQHF. Written as DNA, the CDR3 is TGTGCCAGTACAGCGCGGGGGACGGGGAGCAATCAGCCCCAGCATTTT. Combining the CDR3 with reference TRBV19 and TRBJ1-5 gives the whole variable domain DGGITQSPKYLFRKEGQNVTLSCEQNLNHDAMYWYRQDPGQGLRLIYYSQIVNDFQKGDIAEGYSVSREKKESFPLTVTSAQKNPTAFYLCASTARGTGSNQPQHFGDGTRLSIL.

This chain uses TRBV6-4 with TRBJ2-3; 7 bases are shared with TRBD1. V was pared by 5 bases and J by 1 base, with 6 bases of the junction left unmatched. Germline CDR1 MRHNA, CDR2 SNTAGT. This CDR3 contains 15 residues. In DNA, the CDR3 is TGTGCCAGCAGTCAGACAGGGTCCGGCACAGATACGCAGTATTTT. It yields the protein CASSQTGSGTDTQYF.

This rearrangement joins TRBV2 to TRBJ1-4; a possible D gene is TRBD1 (6 bases). This CDR3 comprises 14 residues. Germline V gene lookup returns CDR1 SNHLY and CDR2 FYNNEI. V lost 6 bases to trimming and J lost 8 bases, with 16 bases between them. The CDR3 spells CASREQGKGEKLFF. CDR3 in DNA: TGTGCCAGCAGGGAACAGGGAAAAGGGGAAAAACTGTTTTTT.

The chain has TRBV6-4 and TRBJ2-2, with D possibly matching TRBD1 (5 bases). This CDR3 has 15 residues. CDR1 and CDR2 (germline): MRHNA, SNTAGT. The V gene lost 3 bases and the J gene lost 0 bases, with 8 bases spanning the gap. CDR3 bases: TGTGCCAGCAGTGAGTGGGGCGCGAACACCGGGGAGCTGTTTTTT. This gives the protein CASSEWGANTGELFF.

The chain is built from TRBV19 and TRBJ1-2; 9 bases align to TRBD1. Germline CDR1 LNHDA, CDR2 SQIVND (reference sequence). V gave up 7 bases and J gave up 6 bases; unmatched junction bases: 18. The CDR3 consists of 17 residues. The CDR3 loop reads CASTPGTGILYGDGYTF. CDR3 nucleotide sequence: TGTGCCAGTACCCCCGGGACAGGGATCCTCTACGGGGATGGCTACACCTTC.

This clone occurred a few times. J is TRBJ1-5 and V is TRBV7-9, with D unresolved. Trimming took off 3 bases at V and 6 bases at J, with 6 bases between the two ends. Germline CDR1 SEHNR, CDR2 FQNEAQ (reference sequence). The CDR3 totals 12 residues. Here the CDR3 DNA reads TGTGCCAGCAGCTTGGACGTTCAGCCCCAGCATTTT. This encodes CASSLDVQPQHF.

The rearrangement links TRBV27 to TRBJ2-7; 7 bases line up with TRBD1. The CDR3 has 14 residues. Germline V gives CDR1 MNHEY, CDR2 SMNVEV (reference sequence). Unmatched junction bases numbered 6, after V lost 5 bases and J lost 2 bases. The CDR3 loop is CASSPGQLPYEQYF. The CDR3 DNA is TGTGCCAGCAGTCCGGGACAGCTTCCCTACGAGCAGTACTTC.

V gene TRBV7-9 combines with J gene TRBJ2-7; no firm D call. Germline CDR1 reads SEHNR; CDR2 reads FQNEAQ (reference sequence). This CDR3 has 11 residues. V was cut by 3 bases and J by 5 bases, with 5 bases left in between. The CDR3, as DNA: TGTGCCAGCAGCTTCTTCAACGAGCAGTACTTC. Its translation is CASSFFNEQYF.

This chain uses TRBV15 with TRBJ1-4; TRBD1 matches at 7 bases. The germline CDR1 and CDR2 sequences are LNHNV and YYDKDF (reference sequence). V shed 0 bases and J 8 bases; nucleotides not matched to a gene: 6. The CDR3 totals 15 residues. The CDR3 DNA is TGTGCCACCAGCAGAGAAAGGGGGCTACGAGAAAAACTGTTTTTT. Its protein is CATSRERGLREKLFF.

The V call is TRBV6-5, the J call TRBJ2-3; D not certain. Germline assignment: CDR1 MNHEY and CDR2 SVGAGI. This CDR3 has 11 amino acids. With 6 bases removed from V and 4 bases from J, the gap between germline ends came to 5 bases. The CDR3 region is CASSVSDTQYF. The CDR3 coding sequence is TGTGCCAGCAGCGTTTCAGATACGCAGTATTTT.